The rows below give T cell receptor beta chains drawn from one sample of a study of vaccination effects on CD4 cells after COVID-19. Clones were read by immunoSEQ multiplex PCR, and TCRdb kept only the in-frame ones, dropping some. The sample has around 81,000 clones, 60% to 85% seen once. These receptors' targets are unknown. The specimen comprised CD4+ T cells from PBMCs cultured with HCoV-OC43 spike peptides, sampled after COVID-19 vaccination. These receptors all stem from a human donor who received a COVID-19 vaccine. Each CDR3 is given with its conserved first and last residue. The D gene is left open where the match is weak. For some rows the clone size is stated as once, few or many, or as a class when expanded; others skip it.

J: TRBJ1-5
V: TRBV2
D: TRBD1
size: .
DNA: TGTGCCAGCAGTGACTGGGACAGGGGCTATCAGCCCCAGCATTTT
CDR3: CASSDWDRGYQPQHF

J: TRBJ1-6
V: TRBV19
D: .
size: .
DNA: TGTGCCAGTAGTCCCCGGACCTTGGATTCACCCCTCCACTTT
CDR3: CASSPRTLDSPLHF

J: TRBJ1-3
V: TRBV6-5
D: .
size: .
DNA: TGTGCCAGCAGTTACTCGAACGCCGCGGGAGGAAACACCATATATTTT
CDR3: CASSYSNAAGGNTIYF

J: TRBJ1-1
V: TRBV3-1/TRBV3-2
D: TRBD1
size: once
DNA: TGTGCCAGCAGCCAAGGGGGACAGGCCGGTGAAGCTTTCTTT
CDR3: CASSQGGQAGEAFF

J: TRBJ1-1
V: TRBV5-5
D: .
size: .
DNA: TGTGCCAGCAGCTTGGGCAGCACTGAAGCTTTCTTT
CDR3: CASSLGSTEAFF

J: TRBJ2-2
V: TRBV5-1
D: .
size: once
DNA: TGCGCCAGCAGCCGAACACAGCAAATGAACACCGGGGAGCTGTTTTTT
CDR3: CASSRTQQMNTGELFF

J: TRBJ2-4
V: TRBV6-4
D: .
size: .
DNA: TGTGCCAGCAGTGACTCCGGCGGCCAGAGGGGCATTCAGTACTTC
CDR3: CASSDSGGQRGIQYF

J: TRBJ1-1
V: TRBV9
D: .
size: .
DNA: TGTGCCAGCAGCGTAGCCGGGAACACTGAAGCTTTCTTT
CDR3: CASSVAGNTEAFF

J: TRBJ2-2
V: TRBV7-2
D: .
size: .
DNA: TGTGCCAGCAGCTTACATCAGGGGCCCGGGGAGCTGTTTTTT
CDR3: CASSLHQGPGELFF

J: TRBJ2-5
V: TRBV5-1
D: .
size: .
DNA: TGCGCCAGCAGCTTGTCACAGAGAGAGACCCAGTACTTC
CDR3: CASSLSQRETQYF

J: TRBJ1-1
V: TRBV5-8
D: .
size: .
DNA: TGTGCCAGCAGCCCGGAGACAGGGAACACTGAAGCTTTCTTT
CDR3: CASSPETGNTEAFF

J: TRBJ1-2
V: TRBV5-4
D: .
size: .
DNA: TGTGCCAGCAGCTTAGGGCAGGCCCAGAAAAATGGCTACACCTTC
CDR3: CASSLGQAQKNGYTF

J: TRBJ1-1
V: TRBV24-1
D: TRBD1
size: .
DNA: TGTGCCACCAGTGATTCCAGGGGGGGAGTCACTGAAGCTTTCTTT
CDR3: CATSDSRGGVTEAFF

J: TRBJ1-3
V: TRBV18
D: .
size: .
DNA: TGTGCCAGCTCAACCACCAGGGACGGAAACACCATATATTTT
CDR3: CASSTTRDGNTIYF

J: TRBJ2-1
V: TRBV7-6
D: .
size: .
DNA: TGTGCCAGCAGCTTCCGGACAGCGGGATGGACGGGGCCTGGCAATGAGCAGTTCTTC
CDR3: CASSFRTAGWTGPGNEQFF

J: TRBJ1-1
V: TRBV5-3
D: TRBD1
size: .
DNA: TGTGCCAGAAGCATAGGACAGGGCAGTAACACTGAAGCTTTCTTT
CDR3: CARSIGQGSNTEAFF

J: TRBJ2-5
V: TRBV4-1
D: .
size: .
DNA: TGCGCCAGCAGCCAAGTATTGACCCGGGGGCGACAAGAGACCCAGTACTTC
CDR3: CASSQVLTRGRQETQYF

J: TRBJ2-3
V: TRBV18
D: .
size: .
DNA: TGTGCCAGCTCAAGCAGGGGAGGTACAGATACGCAGTATTTT
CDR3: CASSSRGGTDTQYF

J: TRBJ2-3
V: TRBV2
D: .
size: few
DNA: TGTGCCAGCAGTGAAGCGCTCAGAACAGATACGCAGTATTTT
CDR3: CASSEALRTDTQYF